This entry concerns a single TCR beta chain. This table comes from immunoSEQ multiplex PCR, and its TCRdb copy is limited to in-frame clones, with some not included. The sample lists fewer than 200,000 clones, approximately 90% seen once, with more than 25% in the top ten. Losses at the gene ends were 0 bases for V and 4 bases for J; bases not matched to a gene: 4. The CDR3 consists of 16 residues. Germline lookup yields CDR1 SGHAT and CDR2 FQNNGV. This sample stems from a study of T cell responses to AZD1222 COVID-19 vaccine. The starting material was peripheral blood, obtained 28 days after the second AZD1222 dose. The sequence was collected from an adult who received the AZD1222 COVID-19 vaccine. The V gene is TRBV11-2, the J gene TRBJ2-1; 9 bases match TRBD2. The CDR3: CASSLDSAGGYNEQFF. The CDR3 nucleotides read TGTGCCAGCAGCTTAGATAGTGCGGGAGGGTACAATGAGCAGTTCTTC. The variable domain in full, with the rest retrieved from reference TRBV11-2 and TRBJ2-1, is EAGVAQSPRYKIIEKRQSVAFWCNPISGHATLYWYQQILGQGPKLLIQFQNNGVVDDSQLPKDRFSAERLKGVDSTLKIQPAKLEDSAVYLCASSLDSAGGYNEQFFGPGTRLTVL.